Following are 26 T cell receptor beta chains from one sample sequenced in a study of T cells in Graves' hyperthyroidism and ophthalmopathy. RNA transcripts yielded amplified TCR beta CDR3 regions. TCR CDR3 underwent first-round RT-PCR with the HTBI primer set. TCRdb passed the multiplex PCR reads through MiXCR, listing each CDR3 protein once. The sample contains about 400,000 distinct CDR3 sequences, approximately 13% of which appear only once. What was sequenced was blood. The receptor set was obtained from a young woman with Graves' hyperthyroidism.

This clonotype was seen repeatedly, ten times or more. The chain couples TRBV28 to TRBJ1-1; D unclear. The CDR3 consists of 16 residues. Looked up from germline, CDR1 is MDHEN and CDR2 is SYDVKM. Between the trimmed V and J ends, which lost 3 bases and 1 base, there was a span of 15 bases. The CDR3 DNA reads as TGTGCCAGCAGTTTTGGCCAGTACTTAGGGAACACTGAAGCTTTCTTT. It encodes CASSFGQYLGNTEAFF.

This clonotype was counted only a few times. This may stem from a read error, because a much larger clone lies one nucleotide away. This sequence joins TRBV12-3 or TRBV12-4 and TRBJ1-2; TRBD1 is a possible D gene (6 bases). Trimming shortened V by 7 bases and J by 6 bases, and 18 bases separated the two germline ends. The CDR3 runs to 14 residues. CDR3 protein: CASTLGGSLHGYTF. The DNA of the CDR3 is TGTGCCAGCACCTTGGGGGGCAGCCTACATGGCTACACCTTC.

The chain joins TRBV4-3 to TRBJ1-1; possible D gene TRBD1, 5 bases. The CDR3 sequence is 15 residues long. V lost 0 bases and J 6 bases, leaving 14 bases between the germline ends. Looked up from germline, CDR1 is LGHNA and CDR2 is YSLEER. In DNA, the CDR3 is TGCGCCAGCAGCCAAGATTGGGGCAGGGAGGCTGAAGCTTTCTTT. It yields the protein CASSQDWGREAEAFF.

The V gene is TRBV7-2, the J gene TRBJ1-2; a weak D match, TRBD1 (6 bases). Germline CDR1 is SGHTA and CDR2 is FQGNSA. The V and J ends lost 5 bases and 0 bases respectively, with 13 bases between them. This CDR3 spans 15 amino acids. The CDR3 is CASSLRDTANYGYTF. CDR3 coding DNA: TGTGCCAGCAGCCTTCGGGACACAGCTAACTATGGCTACACCTTC.

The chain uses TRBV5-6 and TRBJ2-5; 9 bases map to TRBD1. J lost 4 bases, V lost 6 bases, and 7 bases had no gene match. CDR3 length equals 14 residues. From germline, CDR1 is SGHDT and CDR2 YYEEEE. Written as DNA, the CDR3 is TGTGCCAGCACGTCGGGACAGGGCAGAGAGACCCAGTACTTC. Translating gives CASTSGQGRETQYF.

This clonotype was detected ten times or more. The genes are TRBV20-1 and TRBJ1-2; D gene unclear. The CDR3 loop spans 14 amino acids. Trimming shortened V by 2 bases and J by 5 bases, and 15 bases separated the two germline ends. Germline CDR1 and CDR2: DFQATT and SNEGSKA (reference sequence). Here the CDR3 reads CSARPPGELYGYTF. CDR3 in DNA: TGCAGTGCTAGACCTCCGGGCGAATTATATGGCTACACCTTC.

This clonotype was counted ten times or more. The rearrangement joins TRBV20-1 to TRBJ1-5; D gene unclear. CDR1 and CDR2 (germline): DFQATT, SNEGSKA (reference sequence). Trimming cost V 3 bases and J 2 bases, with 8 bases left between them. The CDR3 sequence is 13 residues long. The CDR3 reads CSARDQGNQPQHF. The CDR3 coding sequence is TGCAGTGCTAGGGATCAGGGCAATCAGCCCCAGCATTTT.

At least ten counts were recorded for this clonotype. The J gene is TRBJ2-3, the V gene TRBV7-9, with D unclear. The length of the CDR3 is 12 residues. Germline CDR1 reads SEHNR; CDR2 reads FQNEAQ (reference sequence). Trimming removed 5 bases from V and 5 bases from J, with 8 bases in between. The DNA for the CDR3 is TGTGCCAGCAGCCGCCGGGTAGATACGCAGTATTTT. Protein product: CASSRRVDTQYF.

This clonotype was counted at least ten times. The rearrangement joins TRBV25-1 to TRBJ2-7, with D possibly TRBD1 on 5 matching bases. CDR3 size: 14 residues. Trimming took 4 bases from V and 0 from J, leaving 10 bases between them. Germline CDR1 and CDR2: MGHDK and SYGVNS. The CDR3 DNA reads TGTGCCAGCAGTGGACAGCTAAGCTCCTACGAGCAGTACTTC. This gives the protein CASSGQLSSYEQYF.

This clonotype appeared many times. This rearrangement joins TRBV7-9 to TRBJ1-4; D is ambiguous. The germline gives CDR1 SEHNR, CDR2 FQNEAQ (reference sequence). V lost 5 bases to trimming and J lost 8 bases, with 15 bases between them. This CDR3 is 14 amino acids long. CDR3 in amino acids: CASSIRPDPEKLFF. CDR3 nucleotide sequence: TGTGCCAGCAGCATCAGACCCGACCCCGAAAAACTGTTTTTT.

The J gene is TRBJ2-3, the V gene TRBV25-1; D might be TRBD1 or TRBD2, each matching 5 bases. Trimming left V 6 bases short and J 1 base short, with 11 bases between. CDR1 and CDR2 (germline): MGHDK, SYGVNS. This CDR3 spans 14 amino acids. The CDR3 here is CASRDPGRTDTQYF. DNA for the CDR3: TGTGCCAGCAGGGACCCGGGGCGCACAGATACGCAGTATTTT.

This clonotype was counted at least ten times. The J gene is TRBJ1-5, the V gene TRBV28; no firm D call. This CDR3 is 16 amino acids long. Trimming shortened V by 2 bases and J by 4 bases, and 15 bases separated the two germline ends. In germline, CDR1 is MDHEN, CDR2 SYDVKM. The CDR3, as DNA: TGTGCCAGCAGTTTAGATCCAGCGATGGGGAATCAGCCCCAGCATTTT. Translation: CASSLDPAMGNQPQHF. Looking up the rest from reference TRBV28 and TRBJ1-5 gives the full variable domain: DVKVTQSSRYLVKRTGEKVFLECVQDMDHENMFWYRQDPGLGLRLIYFSYDVKMKEKGDIPEGYSVSREKKERFSLILESASTNQTSMYLCASSLDPAMGNQPQHFGDGTRLSIL.

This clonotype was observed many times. CDR3 nucleotide sequence: TGTGCCATCAGTGCACGGGGACAGGATGACTCACCCCTCCACTTT. Translating gives CAISARGQDDSPLHF. This chain links TRBV10-3 with TRBJ1-6, with 8 positions matching TRBD1. Germline V CDR1 and CDR2: ENHRY, SYGVKD. This CDR3 region has 15 residues. The V and J ends lost 4 bases and 10 bases, in that order; junction bases with no gene match: 9.

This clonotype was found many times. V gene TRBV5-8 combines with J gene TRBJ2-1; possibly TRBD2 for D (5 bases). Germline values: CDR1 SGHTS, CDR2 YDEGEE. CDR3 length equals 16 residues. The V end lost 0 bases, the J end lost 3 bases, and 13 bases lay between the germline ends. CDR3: CASSLVRLAVYNEQFF. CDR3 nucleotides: TGTGCCAGCAGCTTGGTGAGGCTAGCAGTCTACAATGAGCAGTTCTTC.

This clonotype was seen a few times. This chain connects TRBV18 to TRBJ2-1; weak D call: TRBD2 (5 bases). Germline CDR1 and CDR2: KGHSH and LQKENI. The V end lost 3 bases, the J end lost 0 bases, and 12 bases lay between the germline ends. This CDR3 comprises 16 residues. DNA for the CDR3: TGTGCCAGCTCACCCTCGGGGTTTAGCTCCTACAATGAGCAGTTCTTC. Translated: CASSPSGFSSYNEQFF.

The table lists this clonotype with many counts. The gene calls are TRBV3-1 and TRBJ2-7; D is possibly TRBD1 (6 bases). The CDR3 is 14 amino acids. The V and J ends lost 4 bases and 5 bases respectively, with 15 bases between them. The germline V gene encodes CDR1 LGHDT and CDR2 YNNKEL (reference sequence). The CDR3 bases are TGTGCCAGCAGCCCAAGGACAGCTTGGCACGAGCAGTACTTC. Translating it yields CASSPRTAWHEQYF.

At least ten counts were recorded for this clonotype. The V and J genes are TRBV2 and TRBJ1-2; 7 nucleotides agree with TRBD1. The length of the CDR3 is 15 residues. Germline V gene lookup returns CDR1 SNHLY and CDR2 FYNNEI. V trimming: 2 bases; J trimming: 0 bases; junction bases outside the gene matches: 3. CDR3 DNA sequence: TGTGCCAGCAGTGAAACCCAGGGGGCTAACTATGGCTACACCTTC. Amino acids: CASSETQGANYGYTF.

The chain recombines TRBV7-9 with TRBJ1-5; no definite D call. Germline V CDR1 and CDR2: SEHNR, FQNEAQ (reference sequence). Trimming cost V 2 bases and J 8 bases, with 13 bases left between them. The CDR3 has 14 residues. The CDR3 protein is CASSLSETPEPQHF. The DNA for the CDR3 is TGTGCCAGCAGCTTATCCGAGACCCCCGAGCCCCAGCATTTT. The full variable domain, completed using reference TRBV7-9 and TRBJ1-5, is DTGVSQNPRHKITKRGQNVTFRCDPISEHNRLYWYRQTLGQGPEFLTYFQNEAQLEKSRLLSDRFSAERPKGSFSTLEIQRTEQGDSAMYLCASSLSETPEPQHFGDGTRLSIL.

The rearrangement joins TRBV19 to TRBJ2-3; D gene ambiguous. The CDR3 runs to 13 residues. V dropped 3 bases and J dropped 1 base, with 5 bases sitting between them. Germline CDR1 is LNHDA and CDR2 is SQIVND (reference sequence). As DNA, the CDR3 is TGTGCCAGTAGTATTCGGGGCACAGATACGCAGTATTTT. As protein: CASSIRGTDTQYF.

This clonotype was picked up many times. CDR3 DNA sequence: TGCAGTGCTAAAGGGACAGGGACCACCTATGGCTACACCTTC. Amino acids: CSAKGTGTTYGYTF. This chain links TRBV20-1 with TRBJ1-2, with 9 bases fitting TRBD1. This CDR3 has 14 amino acids. V trimming: 4 bases; J trimming: 4 bases; junction bases outside the gene matches: 7. The germline V gene has CDR1 DFQATT and CDR2 SNEGSKA (reference sequence).

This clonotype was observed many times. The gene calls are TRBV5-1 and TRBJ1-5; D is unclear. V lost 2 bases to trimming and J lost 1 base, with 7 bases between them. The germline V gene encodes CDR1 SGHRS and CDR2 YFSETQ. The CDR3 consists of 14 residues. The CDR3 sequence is CASSLGQSNQPQHF. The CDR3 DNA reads TGCGCCAGCAGCTTAGGCCAGAGCAATCAGCCCCAGCATTTT.

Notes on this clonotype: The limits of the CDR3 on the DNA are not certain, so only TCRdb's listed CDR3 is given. CDR3 region: CASSTSRAGDETQYF. The V and J genes are TRBV6-1 and TRBJ2-5; the listed D gene, TRBD2, was not tested against the DNA. 15 amino acids form the CDR3, both terminal residues included. The germline V gene encodes CDR1 MNHNS and CDR2 SASEGT.

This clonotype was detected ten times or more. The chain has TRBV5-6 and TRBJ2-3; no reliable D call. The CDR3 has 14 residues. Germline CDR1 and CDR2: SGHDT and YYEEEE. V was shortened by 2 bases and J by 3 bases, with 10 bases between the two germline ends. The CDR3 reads CASSLKVRTDTQYF. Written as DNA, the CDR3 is TGTGCCAGCAGCTTAAAAGTTAGGACAGATACGCAGTATTTT.

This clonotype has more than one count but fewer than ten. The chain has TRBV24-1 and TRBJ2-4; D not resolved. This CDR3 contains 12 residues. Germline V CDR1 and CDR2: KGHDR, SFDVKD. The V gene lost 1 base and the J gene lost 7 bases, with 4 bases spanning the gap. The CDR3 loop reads CATSDFRNIQYF. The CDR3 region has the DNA TGTGCCACCAGTGATTTCAGGAACATTCAGTACTTC.

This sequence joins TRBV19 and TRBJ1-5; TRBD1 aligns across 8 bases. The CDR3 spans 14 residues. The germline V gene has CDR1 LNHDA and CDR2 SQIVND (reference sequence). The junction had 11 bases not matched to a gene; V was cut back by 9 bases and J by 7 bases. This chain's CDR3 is CASMQGASEQPQHF. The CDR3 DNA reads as TGTGCCAGCATGCAGGGGGCTAGCGAACAGCCCCAGCATTTT.

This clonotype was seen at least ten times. The CDR3 here is CASSFVEGDSPSPLHF. DNA of the CDR3: TGTGCCAGCAGTTTTGTTGAAGGGGACAGTCCTTCACCCCTCCACTTT. V usage is TRBV27 and J usage is TRBJ1-6; 7 positions agree with TRBD1. The V gene end was trimmed by 3 bases and the J gene end by 9 bases; junction bases not matched to a gene: 11. Germline V lookup: CDR1 MNHEY, CDR2 SMNVEV (reference sequence). The CDR3 sequence is 16 residues long.